This passage covers 15 T cell receptor beta chains from one sample sequenced in a study of blood T cells in healthy people across ages. A second 7 to 11 cycle PCR used barcoded and J-beta primers. TCRdb re-called the 5' RACE reads with MiXCR, one entry per CDR3 protein. The table lists fewer than 900,000 distinct CDR3 sequences, 36% of them singletons. Sample: blood. Source of these receptors: a young man in good health.

Regarding this clonotype: Germline and junction disagree at one end, which may indicate a read error. Here the CDR3 reads CASSLAGVTQGTQYF. The CDR3 region has the DNA TGCGCCAGCAGCTTGGCCGGGGTAACTCAAGGGACCCAGTACTTC. This chain joins TRBV5-1 and TRBJ2-5; TRBD2 is a possible D gene (5 bases). The CDR3 runs to 15 residues. Looked up from germline, CDR1 is SGHRS and CDR2 is YFSETQ.

This clonotype has more than one count but fewer than ten. The chain uses TRBV9 and TRBJ2-1; D perhaps matches TRBD1 (6 bases). There are 16 residues in the CDR3. Germline-derived CDR1 and CDR2 are SGDLS and YYNGEE. Trimming shortened V by 7 bases and J by 5 bases, and 22 bases separated the two germline ends. DNA for the CDR3: TGTGCCAGCCACCCATACAGGGAGAATAGGAACAATGAGCAGTTCTTC. It codes for CASHPYRENRNNEQFF.

V gene TRBV11-2 combines with J gene TRBJ2-3; 12 positions match TRBD2. The CDR3 runs to 20 residues. Per the germline V gene, CDR1 is SGHAT and CDR2 is FQNNGV. Trimming removed 0 bases from V and 2 bases from J; junction bases left unmatched: 12. The CDR3 sequence: CASSLDLRASGGVNTDTQYF. The CDR3 nucleotides read TGTGCCAGCAGCTTAGATCTCCGGGCTAGCGGGGGGGTCAACACAGATACGCAGTATTTT.

This clonotype has ten or more counts. The chain combines TRBV27 with TRBJ2-3; TRBD1 agrees at 7 bases. After removal of 5 bases from V and 2 bases from J, the junction contained 19 bases not matched to a gene. The CDR3 extends over 19 amino acids. The germline CDR1 and CDR2 sequences are MNHEY and SMNVEV (reference sequence). The CDR3: CASSPLRQGDYVPTDTQYF. In nucleotides, the CDR3 is TGTGCCAGCAGTCCCCTTAGACAGGGCGATTATGTCCCCACAGATACGCAGTATTTT.

This clonotype was counted between two and nine times. The chain combines TRBV7-2 with TRBJ2-1; no firm D call. CDR3 length equals 13 residues. Trimming cost V 1 base and J 7 bases, with 8 bases left between them. Germline assignment: CDR1 SGHTA and CDR2 FQGNSA. CDR3 in DNA: TGTGCCAGCAGCTTAGTACCAGAAAATGAGCAGTTCTTC. Its protein product is CASSLVPENEQFF. Full variable domain (missing parts from reference TRBV7-2 and TRBJ2-1): GAGVSQSPSNKVTEKGKDVELRCDPISGHTALYWYRQSLGQGLEFLIYFQGNSAPDKSGLPSDRFSAERTGGSVSTLTIQRTQQEDSAVYLCASSLVPENEQFFGPGTRLTVL.

The CDR3 loop is CASSYSGRGRYRNTEAFF. CDR3 DNA sequence: TGTGCCAGCAGTTACTCCGGGAGAGGGCGGTATAGGAACACTGAAGCTTTCTTT. The chain uses TRBV6-5 and TRBJ1-1; D unresolved. V dropped 0 bases and J dropped 1 base, with 18 bases sitting between them. The CDR3 spans 18 residues. Germline V gene data show CDR1 as MNHEY and CDR2 as SVGAGI.

The chain uses TRBV2 and TRBJ2-3, with 10 bases identical to TRBD1. The CDR3 is 13 amino acids. V gave up 6 bases and J gave up 6 bases; unmatched junction bases: 3. Looked up from germline, CDR1 is SNHLY and CDR2 is FYNNEI. CDR3 residues: CASRKDRGDTQYF. The CDR3 DNA sequence: TGTGCCAGCAGAAAGGACAGGGGGGATACGCAGTATTTT.

Of note for this clonotype: This may arise from a read error, as a much more abundant clone is one base away. The chain has TRBV12-3 or TRBV12-4 and TRBJ2-5; TRBD1 agrees at 8 bases. The CDR3 extends over 14 amino acids. The CDR3 protein is CASGFGQGRETRYF. The CDR3 nucleotides read TGTGCCAGCGGGTTCGGACAGGGTAGAGAGACCCGGTACTTC.

CDR3 nucleotides: TGTGCCAGCAGCATGAGGGGTCCTAGCACAGATACGCAGTATTTT. Protein sequence: CASSMRGPSTDTQYF. The chain is built from TRBV12-3 or TRBV12-4 and TRBJ2-3; D tentatively fits TRBD1 or TRBD2 (5 bases each). Trimming pared 6 bases from V and 0 bases from J, leaving 13 bases between. There are 15 residues in the CDR3.

The J gene is TRBJ1-1, the V gene TRBV2, with TRBD1 as a possible D gene (5 bases). This CDR3 spans 16 amino acids. The ends were cut back, 9 bases at V and 0 bases at J, with 20 bases in the middle. In germline, CDR1 is SNHLY, CDR2 FYNNEI. In nucleotides, the CDR3 is TGTGCCAGTAAGACAGAGAAAATTGAGATGAACACTGAAGCTTTCTTT. Protein product: CASKTEKIEMNTEAFF.

As to this clonotype: Compared with germline, one end of the junction differs, possibly owing to a read error. This chain links TRBV7-2 with TRBJ2-7; tentative D call: TRBD1 (6 bases). Germline lookup yields CDR1 SGHTA and CDR2 FQGNSA. The CDR3 loop spans 15 amino acids. The CDR3 bases are TGCGCCAGCAGCTTACGTCAGGGGAGCACCTACGAGCAGTACTTC. Protein: CASSLRQGSTYEQYF.

This clonotype was recorded a few times. V is TRBV15 and J is TRBJ2-3; 8 bases align to TRBD2. The CDR3 has 16 amino acids. Germline loops: CDR1 LNHNV, CDR2 YYDKDF (reference sequence). Trimming took 3 bases from V and 3 from J; bases not matched to a gene: 8. CDR3 DNA sequence: TGTGCCACCAGCAGGCCGGGGGGGCCATTGACAGATACGCAGTATTTT. This codes for CATSRPGGPLTDTQYF. The full variable domain, with the rest looked up from reference TRBV15 and TRBJ2-3, is DAMVIQNPRYQVTQFGKPVTLSCSQTLNHNVMYWYQQKSSQAPKLLFHYYDKDFNNEADTPDNFQSRRPNTSFCFLDIRSPGLGDTAMYLCATSRPGGPLTDTQYFGPGTRLTVL.

The chain carries TRBV6-2 or TRBV6-3 and TRBJ2-2; D may be TRBD2 (7 bases). The CDR3 runs to 16 residues. Germline CDR1 is MNHEY and CDR2 is SVGEGT. Deletions cut 10 bases from V and 2 bases from J, with 20 bases between. The CDR3 is CAIPHEGGYNTGELFF. DNA of the CDR3: TGTGCCATCCCCCATGAGGGGGGGTATAACACCGGGGAGCTGTTTTTT.

V and J are TRBV28 and TRBJ2-2; the match to TRBD2 covers 7 bases. CDR1 is MDHEN, CDR2 SYDVKM, per germline. The CDR3 spans 16 residues. V was clipped by 6 bases and J by 8 bases; unmatched bases: 15. The CDR3 region is CASSLGPQRGRGELFF. The CDR3 DNA sequence: TGTGCCAGCAGCCTCGGGCCCCAGCGGGGCCGGGGGGAGCTGTTTTTT.

The V call is TRBV27, the J call TRBJ2-5; 10 positions match TRBD1. The better agreement between TRBJ2-7 and the DNA end casts doubt on the J call. The germline CDR1 and CDR2 sequences are MNHEY and SMNVEV (reference sequence). This CDR3 contains 14 residues. CDR3 in DNA: TGTGCCACTCCAACCGGGACAGGGGCCTACGAGCAGTACTTC. Its translation: CATPTGTGAYEQYF.